The T cell receptor beta chain described here comes from a study of blood T cell repertoires in COVID-19. Sequencing was performed with immunoSEQ multiplex PCR; in TCRdb, only in-frame clones are kept and a portion is missing. The sample contains about 260,000 clones, 65% to 90% of which appear only once. Germline lookup yields CDR1 SEHNR and CDR2 FQNEAQ (reference sequence). The CDR3 is made up of 13 amino acids. V was shortened by 8 bases and J by 12 bases, with 19 bases between the two germline ends. V is TRBV7-9 and J is TRBJ1-4; possible D gene TRBD1, 6 bases. The TCR was taken from a human donor in a cohort sampled during active COVID-19. The sample comprised peripheral blood. The CDR3 loop is CASVRGALGELFF. The DNA of the CDR3 is TGTGCCAGCGTCCGGGGGGCCCTAGGTGAACTGTTTTTT.